The 18 T cell receptor beta chains below were found in one sample sequenced in a study of cytomegalovirus exposure and HLA in healthy donors (dated 2017 in TCRdb). The library was generated by the immunoSEQ multiplex PCR assay. For the multiplex PCR, a mixture combining 60 forward primers for TCR Vbeta segments and 13 reverse primers for TCR Jbeta segments was used. This immuneACCESS table, as held by TCRdb, lists in-frame sequences with V and J called but not all clones. Of the missing ones, under half trace to an unresolved V gene in checked studies; the others have no known cause. Counted in this sample were around 150,000 clones; over 70% of them appeared once. The top ten constitute around 1.6% of the sample. Sequenced sample: PBMCs. The receptors derive from a woman younger than 30 in good health and CMV-seronegative.

This clone occurred once. The chain carries TRBV6-1 and TRBJ2-7; D might be TRBD1 (6 bases). The CDR3 has 19 amino acids. Trimming removed 3 bases at V and 2 bases at J, with 26 bases between. The V gene's germline CDR1 is MNHNS and CDR2 SASEGT. CDR3 region: CASSDPNIIPGTRPYEQYF. CDR3 nucleotide sequence: TGTGCCAGCAGTGACCCCAATATTATTCCCGGGACAAGACCCTACGAGCAGTACTTC.

This clone was observed a few times. This chain uses TRBV4-1 with TRBJ1-5, with TRBD1 matching over 7 bases. This CDR3 region has 14 residues. The V gene end was trimmed by 4 bases and the J gene end by 7 bases; junction bases not matched to a gene: 7. Germline loops: CDR1 MGHRA, CDR2 YSYEKL. The CDR3 protein is CASSRGGQTQPQHF. CDR3 coding DNA: TGCGCCAGCAGCCGAGGGGGACAGACACAGCCCCAGCATTTT.

The chain carries TRBV5-5 and TRBJ1-1; D remains unclear. The CDR3 is 14 residues long. In germline, CDR1 is SGHKS, CDR2 YYEKEE (reference sequence). Trimming shortened V by 4 bases and J by 1 base, and 11 bases separated the two germline ends. CDR3 DNA: TGTGCCAGCAGCCCCTGGGCAGGGAACACTGAAGCTTTCTTT. It yields the protein CASSPWAGNTEAFF.

V and J are TRBV5-5 and TRBJ2-6; TRBD1 is a possible D gene (6 bases). Germline V gives CDR1 SGHKS, CDR2 YYEKEE (reference sequence). This CDR3 is 19 amino acids long. Trimming left V 2 bases short and J 2 bases short, with 20 bases between. The CDR3 region is CASSFRGWLEWAGANVLTF. CDR3 coding DNA: TGTGCCAGCAGCTTCAGGGGTTGGCTAGAGTGGGCTGGGGCCAACGTCCTGACTTTC.

This chain connects TRBV19 to TRBJ1-1; no firm D call. CDR1 LNHDA and CDR2 SQIVND come from the germline V gene (reference sequence). The V end lost 0 bases, the J end lost 5 bases, and 7 bases lay between the germline ends. The CDR3 covers 13 residues. The DNA of the CDR3 is TGTGCCAGTAGTATAGATAGGGAGACTGAAGCTTTCTTT. It yields the protein CASSIDRETEAFF.

This clone has only one observation. Sequence at one end of the junction differs from germline and may be a read error. V and J are TRBV7-9 and TRBJ1-1; possible D gene TRBD1, 5 bases. Per germline, CDR1 SEHNR and CDR2 FQNEAQ (reference sequence). This CDR3 is 12 amino acids long. This CDR3 is CSSSRTGVGAFF. CDR3 DNA: TGTTCCAGCAGCCGAACAGGAGTCGGAGCTTTCTTT.

CDR3 residues: CASSPTTGARTEAFF. CDR3 in DNA: TGTGCCAGCAGCCCCACAACAGGGGCGAGGACTGAAGCTTTCTTT. The chain uses TRBV7-2 and TRBJ1-1, with TRBD1 identical over 7 bases. V dropped 5 bases and J dropped 5; count of bases not matched to a gene: 11. The CDR3 contains 15 residues. CDR1 and CDR2 (germline): SGHTA, FQGNSA.

This rearrangement joins TRBV19 to TRBJ1-1, with D hard to call. Looked up from germline, CDR1 is LNHDA and CDR2 is SQIVND (reference sequence). V was cut by 3 bases and J by 4 bases, with 15 bases left in between. CDR3 length equals 15 residues. CDR3 sequence (DNA): TGTGCCAGTAGTATTCCTAATAGGGAGGGCACTGAAGCTTTCTTT. Its translation: CASSIPNREGTEAFF.

The chain links TRBV25-1 to TRBJ1-1; D perhaps matches TRBD1 (5 bases). Trimming took off 4 bases at V and 5 bases at J, with 14 bases between the two ends. The CDR3 spans 14 residues. Germline V gene lookup returns CDR1 MGHDK and CDR2 SYGVNS. The CDR3 DNA reads as TGTGCCAGCAGTGGATGGGGGGGTCGAACTGAAGCTTTCTTT. As protein: CASSGWGGRTEAFF.

The genes are TRBV7-3 and TRBJ2-3; the D gene is possibly TRBD2 (5 bases). Trimming took off 5 bases at V and 3 bases at J, with 15 bases between the two ends. Germline CDR1 SGHTA, CDR2 FQGTGA. The CDR3 has 15 residues. The CDR3, as DNA: TGTGCCAGCAGCCCCACCGGGATCATAACAGATACGCAGTATTTT. It codes for CASSPTGIITDTQYF.

V is TRBV30 and J is TRBJ2-1; maybe TRBD1 (5 bases). This CDR3 has 12 residues. In germline, CDR1 is GTSNPN, CDR2 SVGIG (reference sequence). Trimming stripped 1 base from V and 9 bases from J, with 10 bases between. The CDR3 DNA reads TGTGCCTGGAGTGCCCAAAGGGGTGAGCAGTTCTTC. It specifies CAWSAQRGEQFF.

This clone has only one observation. The V call is TRBV5-1, the J call TRBJ2-7; 10 bases align to TRBD1. The V gene end was trimmed by 2 bases and the J gene end by 1 base; junction bases not matched to a gene: 3. The CDR3 consists of 15 residues. Germline lookup yields CDR1 SGHRS and CDR2 YFSETQ. As DNA, the CDR3 is TGCGCCAGCAGCTTCGGACAGGGGGTGTCCTACGAGCAGTACTTC. Translation gives CASSFGQGVSYEQYF. Full variable domain (missing parts from reference TRBV5-1 and TRBJ2-7): KAGVTQTPRYLIKTRGQQVTLSCSPISGHRSVSWYQQTPGQGLQFLFEYFSETQRNKGNFPGRFSGRQFSNSRSEMNVSTLELGDSALYLCASSFGQGVSYEQYFGPGTRLTVT.

The chain joins TRBV4-1 to TRBJ1-2; perhaps TRBD1 as D (6 bases). Germline V gives CDR1 MGHRA, CDR2 YSYEKL. The V gene lost 4 bases and the J gene lost 4 bases, with 10 bases spanning the gap. The CDR3 is 13 amino acids. The CDR3 here is CASSRGQTYGYTF. The CDR3 region has the DNA TGCGCCAGCAGCCGCGGACAGACCTATGGCTACACCTTC.

The gene calls are TRBV19 and TRBJ1-1, with D unclear. The CDR3 extends over 14 amino acids. V was trimmed by 7 bases and J by 0 bases, leaving 12 bases between them. CDR1 is LNHDA, CDR2 SQIVND, per germline (reference sequence). This chain's CDR3 is CASTETGMNTEAFF. The CDR3 DNA reads as TGTGCCAGTACCGAGACGGGAATGAACACTGAAGCTTTCTTT.

The rearrangement joins TRBV28 to TRBJ2-3; possible D gene TRBD1, 6 bases. V was trimmed by 6 bases and J by 5 bases, leaving 15 bases between them. There are 14 residues in the CDR3. Per germline, CDR1 MDHEN and CDR2 SYDVKM. This chain's CDR3 is CASSTGTHGDTQYF. The DNA of the CDR3 is TGTGCCAGCAGCACCGGGACACACGGAGATACGCAGTATTTT.

In this sample, this clone turned up a few times. The genes are TRBV6-7 and TRBJ2-7; a weak D match, TRBD2 (6 bases). TRBV6-7 is noted as an ORF with a role that remains uncertain. The CDR3 loop spans 17 amino acids. Trimming left V 2 bases short and J 4 bases short, with 21 bases between. CDR3 bases: TGTGCCAGCAGTTACACCTTGGGACTTTCGGAGATATACGAGCAGTACTTC. Translated: CASSYTLGLSEIYEQYF.

V and J are TRBV19 and TRBJ2-4; 8 bases line up with TRBD1. The germline gives CDR1 LNHDA, CDR2 SQIVND (reference sequence). The CDR3 is 14 amino acids. V dropped 8 bases and J dropped 8; count of bases not matched to a gene: 11. The CDR3 bases are TGTGCCAGTGCCTCGGGACAGGTTCGGGACATTCAGTACTTC. Residues: CASASGQVRDIQYF. Together with reference TRBV19 and TRBJ2-4, the CDR3 gives the full variable domain: DGGITQSPKYLFRKEGQNVTLSCEQNLNHDAMYWYRQDPGQGLRLIYYSQIVNDFQKGDIAEGYSVSREKKESFPLTVTSAQKNPTAFYLCASASGQVRDIQYFGAGTRLSVL.

The V call is TRBV7-3, the J call TRBJ2-2; 8 bases agree with TRBD2. Germline CDR1 and CDR2: SGHTA and FQGTGA. The V and J ends lost 8 bases and 0 bases, in that order; junction bases with no gene match: 5. The CDR3 runs to 15 residues. For the CDR3, the DNA is TGTGCCAGCCTACCGGGGGGGCCGAACACCGGGGAGCTGTTTTTT. Translation: CASLPGGPNTGELFF.